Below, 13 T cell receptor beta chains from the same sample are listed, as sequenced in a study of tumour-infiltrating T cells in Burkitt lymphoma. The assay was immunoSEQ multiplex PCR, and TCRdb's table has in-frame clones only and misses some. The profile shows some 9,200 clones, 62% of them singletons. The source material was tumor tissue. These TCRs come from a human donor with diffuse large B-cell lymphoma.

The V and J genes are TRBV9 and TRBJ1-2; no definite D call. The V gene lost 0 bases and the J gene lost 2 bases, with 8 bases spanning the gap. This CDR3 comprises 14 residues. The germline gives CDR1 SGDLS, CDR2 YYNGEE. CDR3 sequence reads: CASSVGTANYGYTF. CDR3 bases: TGTGCCAGCAGCGTAGGGACGGCGAACTATGGCTACACCTTC.

The CDR3 loop reads CASSRPYRDGYTF. Here the CDR3 DNA reads TGTGCCAGCAGCAGACCATACAGGGATGGCTACACCTTC. This chain connects TRBV6-6 to TRBJ1-2; D possibly corresponds to TRBD1 (6 bases). CDR1 is MNHNY, CDR2 SVGAGI, per germline (reference sequence). The length of the CDR3 is 13 residues. The V end was cut by 6 bases, the J end by 6 bases, with 14 bases between.

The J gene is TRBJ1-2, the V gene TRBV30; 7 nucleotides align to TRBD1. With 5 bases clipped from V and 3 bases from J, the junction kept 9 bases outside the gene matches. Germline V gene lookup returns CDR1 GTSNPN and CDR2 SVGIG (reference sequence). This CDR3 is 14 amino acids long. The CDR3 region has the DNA TGTGCCTGGTCCAGGCCGGGACAGCACTATGGCTACACCTTC. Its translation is CAWSRPGQHYGYTF.

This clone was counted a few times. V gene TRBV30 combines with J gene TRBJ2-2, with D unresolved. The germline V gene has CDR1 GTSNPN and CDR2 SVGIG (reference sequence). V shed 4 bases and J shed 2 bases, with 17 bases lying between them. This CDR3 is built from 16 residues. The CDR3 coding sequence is TGTGCCTGGACTGACGGCCCCCTTAGAAACACCGGGGAGCTGTTTTTT. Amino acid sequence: CAWTDGPLRNTGELFF.

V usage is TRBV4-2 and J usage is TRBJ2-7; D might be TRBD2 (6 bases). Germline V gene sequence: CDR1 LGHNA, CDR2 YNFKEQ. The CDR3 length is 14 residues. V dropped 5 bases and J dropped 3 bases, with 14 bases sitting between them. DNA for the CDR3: TGTGCCAGCAGCTGGAGGGAGAACGGCTACGAGCAGTACTTC. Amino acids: CASSWRENGYEQYF.

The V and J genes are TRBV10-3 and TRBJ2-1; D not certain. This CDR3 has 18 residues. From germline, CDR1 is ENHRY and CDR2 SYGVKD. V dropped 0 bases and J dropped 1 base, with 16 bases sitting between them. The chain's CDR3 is CAISESTRLYASYNEQFF. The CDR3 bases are TGTGCCATCAGTGAGTCGACCCGACTGTATGCATCCTACAATGAGCAGTTCTTC.

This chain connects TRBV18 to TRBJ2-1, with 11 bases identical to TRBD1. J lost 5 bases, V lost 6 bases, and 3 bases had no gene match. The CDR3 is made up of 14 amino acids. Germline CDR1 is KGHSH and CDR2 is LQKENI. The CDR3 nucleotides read TGTGCCAGCTCTCCGGGACAGGGGGACAATGAGCAGTTCTTC. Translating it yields CASSPGQGDNEQFF.

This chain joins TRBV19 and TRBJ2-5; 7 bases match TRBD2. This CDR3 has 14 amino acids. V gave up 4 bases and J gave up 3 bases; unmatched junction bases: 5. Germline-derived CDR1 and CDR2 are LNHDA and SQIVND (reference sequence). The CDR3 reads CASSTAGREETQYF. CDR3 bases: TGTGCCAGTAGTACGGCAGGGAGGGAAGAGACCCAGTACTTC.

CDR3 sequence (DNA): TGTGCCTGGAGTCGCTTACAGGGGGTTAGCAATCAGCCCCAGCATTTT. Translating gives CAWSRLQGVSNQPQHF. The J gene is TRBJ1-5, the V gene TRBV30, with 8 bases that match TRBD1. Germline V gives CDR1 GTSNPN, CDR2 SVGIG (reference sequence). V gave up 2 bases and J gave up 0 bases; unmatched junction bases: 6. The CDR3 has 16 residues.

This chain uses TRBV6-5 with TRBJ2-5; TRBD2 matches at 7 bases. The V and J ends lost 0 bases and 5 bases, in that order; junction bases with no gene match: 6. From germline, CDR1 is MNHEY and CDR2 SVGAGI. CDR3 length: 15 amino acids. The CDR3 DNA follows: TGTGCCAGCAGTTACTCGGGTGCCGGGGGGGAGACCCAGTACTTC. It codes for CASSYSGAGGETQYF.

This CDR3 reads CASGIGGVSSYEQYF. The DNA for the CDR3 is TGTGCCAGCGGGATCGGGGGGGTTAGTTCCTACGAGCAGTACTTC. The gene calls are TRBV5-5 and TRBJ2-7; 8 bases match TRBD2. The CDR3 length is 15 residues. J gave up 1 base and V 7 bases, and 10 bases lay outside the gene matches. CDR1 and CDR2 (germline): SGHKS, YYEKEE (reference sequence).

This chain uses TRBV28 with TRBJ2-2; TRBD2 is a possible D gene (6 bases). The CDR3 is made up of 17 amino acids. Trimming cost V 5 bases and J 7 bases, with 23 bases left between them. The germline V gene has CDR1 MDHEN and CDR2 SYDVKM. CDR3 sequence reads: CASSARGYWDSIGELFF. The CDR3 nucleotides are TGTGCCAGCAGTGCTCGCGGATATTGGGACTCGATCGGGGAGCTGTTTTTT.

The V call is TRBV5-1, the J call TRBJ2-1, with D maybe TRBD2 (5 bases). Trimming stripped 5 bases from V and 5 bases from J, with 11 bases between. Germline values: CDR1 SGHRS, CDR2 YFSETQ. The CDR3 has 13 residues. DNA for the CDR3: TGCGCCAGCAGTGAACGGGGAAACAATGAGCAGTTCTTC. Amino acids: CASSERGNNEQFF. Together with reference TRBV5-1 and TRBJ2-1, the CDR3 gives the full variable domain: KAGVTQTPRYLIKTRGQQVTLSCSPISGHRSVSWYQQTPGQGLQFLFEYFSETQRNKGNFPGRFSGRQFSNSRSEMNVSTLELGDSALYLCASSERGNNEQFFGPGTRLTVL.